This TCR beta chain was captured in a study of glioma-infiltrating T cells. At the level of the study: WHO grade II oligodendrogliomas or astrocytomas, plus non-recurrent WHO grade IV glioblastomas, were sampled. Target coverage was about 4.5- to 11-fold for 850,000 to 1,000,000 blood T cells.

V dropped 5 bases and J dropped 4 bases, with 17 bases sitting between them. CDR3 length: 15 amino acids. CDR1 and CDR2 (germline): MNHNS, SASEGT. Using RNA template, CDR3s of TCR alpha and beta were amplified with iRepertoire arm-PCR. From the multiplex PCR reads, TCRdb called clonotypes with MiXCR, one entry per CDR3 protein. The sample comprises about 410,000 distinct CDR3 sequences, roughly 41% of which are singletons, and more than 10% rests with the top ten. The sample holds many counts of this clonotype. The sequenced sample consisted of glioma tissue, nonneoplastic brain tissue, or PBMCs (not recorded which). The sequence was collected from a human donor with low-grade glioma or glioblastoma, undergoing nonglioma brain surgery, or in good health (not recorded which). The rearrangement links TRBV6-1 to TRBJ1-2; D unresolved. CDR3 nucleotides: TGTGCCAGCAGTCCCGTCTCCCCAGGCCTCTATGGCTACACCTTC. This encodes CASSPVSPGLYGYTF.